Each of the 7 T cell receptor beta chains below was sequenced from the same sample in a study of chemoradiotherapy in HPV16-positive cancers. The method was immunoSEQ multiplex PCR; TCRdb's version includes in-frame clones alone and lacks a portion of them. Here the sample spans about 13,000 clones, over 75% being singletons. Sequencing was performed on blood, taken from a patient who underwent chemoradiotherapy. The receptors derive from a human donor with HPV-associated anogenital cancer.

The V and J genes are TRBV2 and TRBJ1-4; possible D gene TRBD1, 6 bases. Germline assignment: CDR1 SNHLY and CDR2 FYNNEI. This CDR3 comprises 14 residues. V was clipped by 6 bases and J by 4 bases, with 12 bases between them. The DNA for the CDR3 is TGTGCCAGCAGCAACAGGGTTATTAATGAAAAACTGTTTTTT. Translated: CASSNRVINEKLFF.

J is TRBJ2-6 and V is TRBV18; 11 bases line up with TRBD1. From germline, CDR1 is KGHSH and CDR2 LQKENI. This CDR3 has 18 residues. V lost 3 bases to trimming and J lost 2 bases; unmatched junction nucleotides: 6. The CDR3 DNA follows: TGTGCCAGCTCACCCACCGGGACAGGGGGTACTGGGGCCAACGTCCTGACTTTC. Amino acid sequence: CASSPTGTGGTGANVLTF.

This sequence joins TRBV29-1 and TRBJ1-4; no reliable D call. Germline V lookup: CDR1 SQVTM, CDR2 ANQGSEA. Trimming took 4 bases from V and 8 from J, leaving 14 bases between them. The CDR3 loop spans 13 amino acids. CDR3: CSVGDNNYEKLFF. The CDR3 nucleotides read TGCAGCGTTGGTGATAACAATTACGAAAAACTGTTTTTT. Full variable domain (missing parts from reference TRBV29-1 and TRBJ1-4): SAVISQKPSRDICQRGTSLTIQCQVDSQVTMMFWYRQQPGQSLTLIATANQGSEATYESGFVIDKFPISRPNLTFSTLTVSNMSPEDSSIYLCSVGDNNYEKLFFGSGTQLSVL.

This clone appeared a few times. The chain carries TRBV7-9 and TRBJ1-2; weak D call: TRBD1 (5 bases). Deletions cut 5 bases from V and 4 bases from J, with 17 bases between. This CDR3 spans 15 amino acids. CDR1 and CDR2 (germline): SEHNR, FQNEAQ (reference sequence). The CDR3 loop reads CASSNAAFGGYGYTF. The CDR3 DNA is TGTGCCAGCAGCAACGCCGCTTTTGGGGGCTATGGCTACACCTTC.

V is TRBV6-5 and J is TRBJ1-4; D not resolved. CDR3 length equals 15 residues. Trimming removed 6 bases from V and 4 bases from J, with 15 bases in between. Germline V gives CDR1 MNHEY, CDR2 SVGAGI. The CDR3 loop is CASSPDTADNEKLFF. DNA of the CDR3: TGTGCCAGCAGCCCCGACACGGCGGATAATGAAAAACTGTTTTTT.

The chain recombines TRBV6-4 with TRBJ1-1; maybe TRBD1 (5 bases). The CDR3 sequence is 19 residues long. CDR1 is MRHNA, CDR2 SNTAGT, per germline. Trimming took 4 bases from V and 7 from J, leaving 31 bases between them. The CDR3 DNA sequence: TGTGCCAGCAGTGCCATAGGGTCCAGGGAAGGGGAGTTCGGTATTGAAGCTTTCTTT. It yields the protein CASSAIGSREGEFGIEAFF.

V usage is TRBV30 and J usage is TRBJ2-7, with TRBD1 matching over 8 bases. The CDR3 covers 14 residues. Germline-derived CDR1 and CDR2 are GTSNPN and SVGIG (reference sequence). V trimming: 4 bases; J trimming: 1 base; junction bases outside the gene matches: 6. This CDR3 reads CAWTSGGFSYEQYF. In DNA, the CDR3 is TGTGCCTGGACGTCAGGGGGCTTTTCCTACGAGCAGTACTTC.